This entry describes one TCR beta chain. Its specificity is unknown. Per the germline V gene, CDR1 is SNHLY and CDR2 is FYNNEI. Trimming removed 6 bases at V and 0 bases at J, with 6 bases between. The CDR3 covers 13 residues. Generated by immunoSEQ multiplex PCR, the TCRdb table keeps only in-frame clones and is missing some. The data show about 22,000 clones, about nine tenths seen once. This sample stems from a study of T cells in localized non-small cell lung cancer. Study findings and constraints: Since sequencing was restricted to only one region of the tumor, intratumor heterogeneity remains a possibility. Exceeding tumor, uninvolved adjacent lung had the highest T cell clonality. Longer overall survival was linked to higher blood T cell density. Adjacent lung tissue had a median around 57 of the top 100 clones found in the tumor.

This sequence was found in a man aged 35-69 years with stage II squamous cell lung carcinoma. The rearrangement joins TRBV2 to TRBJ2-1, with D perhaps matching TRBD2 (6 bases). The sequenced sample was PBMCs, obtained before any cancer treatment. The CDR3 loop reads CASRDYSYNEQFF. The CDR3 DNA reads TGTGCCAGCAGGGACTACTCCTACAATGAGCAGTTCTTC.